This T cell receptor beta chain was identified in a study of cytomegalovirus exposure and HLA in healthy donors. Germline V gene lookup returns CDR1 ENHRY and CDR2 SYGVKD. The trim removed 3 bases at V and 4 bases at J, leaving 16 bases unmatched. The CDR3 totals 20 residues. 60 Vbeta and 13 Jbeta primers were used in PCR. Some clones are missing from TCRdb's copy, which holds only in-frame ones; the method was immunoSEQ multiplex PCR. The sample spans roughly 50,000 clones; the ten largest clones claim around 26%. The TCR sequence derives from a middle-aged man in good health and CMV-seropositive. This chain uses TRBV10-3 with TRBJ2-7; 15 bases are a match to TRBD2. Source material: PBMCs. The CDR3 loop is CAISDTPGLAGGPSGYEQYF. DNA for the CDR3: TGTGCCATCAGTGACACTCCGGGACTAGCGGGGGGCCCCTCGGGTTACGAGCAGTACTTC.